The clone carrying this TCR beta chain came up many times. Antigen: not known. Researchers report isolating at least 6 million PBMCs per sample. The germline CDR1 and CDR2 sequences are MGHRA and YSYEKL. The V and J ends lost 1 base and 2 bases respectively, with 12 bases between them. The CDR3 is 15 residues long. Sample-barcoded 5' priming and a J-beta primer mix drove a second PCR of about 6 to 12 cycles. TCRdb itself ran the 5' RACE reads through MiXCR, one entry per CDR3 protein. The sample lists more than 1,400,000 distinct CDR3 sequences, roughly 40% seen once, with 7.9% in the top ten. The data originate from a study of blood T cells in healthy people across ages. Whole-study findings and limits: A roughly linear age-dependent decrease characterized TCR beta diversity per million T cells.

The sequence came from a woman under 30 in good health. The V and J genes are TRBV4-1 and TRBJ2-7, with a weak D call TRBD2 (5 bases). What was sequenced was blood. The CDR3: CASSQARVSAYEQYF. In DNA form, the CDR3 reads TGCGCCAGCAGCCAAGCAAGGGTTAGCGCCTACGAGCAGTACTTC.